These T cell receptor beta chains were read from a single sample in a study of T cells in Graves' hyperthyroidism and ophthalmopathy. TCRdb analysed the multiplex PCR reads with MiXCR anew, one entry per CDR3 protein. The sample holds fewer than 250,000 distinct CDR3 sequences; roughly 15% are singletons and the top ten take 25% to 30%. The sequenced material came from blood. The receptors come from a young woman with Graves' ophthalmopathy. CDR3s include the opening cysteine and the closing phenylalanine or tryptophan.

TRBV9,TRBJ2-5,CASSSAFQETQYF
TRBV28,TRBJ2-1,CASRGRVRAGTSGRGEQFF
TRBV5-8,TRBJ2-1,CASSLNQANEQFF
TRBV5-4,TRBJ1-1,CASSGGFTEAFF
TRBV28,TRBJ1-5,CASSQTGTGGSRQPQHF
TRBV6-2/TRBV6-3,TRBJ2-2,CASSYFGNTGELFF
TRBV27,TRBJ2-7,CASRGDGSYEQYF
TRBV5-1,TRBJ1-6,CASSLGTDSSSPLHF
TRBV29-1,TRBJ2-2,CSAQGPGELFF
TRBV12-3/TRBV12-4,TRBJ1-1,CASSSTSGTGGDIGTEAFF
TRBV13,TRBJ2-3,CASSLGVGRTDTQYF
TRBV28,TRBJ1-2,CASSPRGRDRGIYGYTF
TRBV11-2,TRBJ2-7,CASSPRRGTGEQYF
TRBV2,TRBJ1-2,CASSEGQGNYGYTF
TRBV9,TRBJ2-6,CASSFNRGTGANVLTF
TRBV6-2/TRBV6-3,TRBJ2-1,CASSYSAGGPDEQFF